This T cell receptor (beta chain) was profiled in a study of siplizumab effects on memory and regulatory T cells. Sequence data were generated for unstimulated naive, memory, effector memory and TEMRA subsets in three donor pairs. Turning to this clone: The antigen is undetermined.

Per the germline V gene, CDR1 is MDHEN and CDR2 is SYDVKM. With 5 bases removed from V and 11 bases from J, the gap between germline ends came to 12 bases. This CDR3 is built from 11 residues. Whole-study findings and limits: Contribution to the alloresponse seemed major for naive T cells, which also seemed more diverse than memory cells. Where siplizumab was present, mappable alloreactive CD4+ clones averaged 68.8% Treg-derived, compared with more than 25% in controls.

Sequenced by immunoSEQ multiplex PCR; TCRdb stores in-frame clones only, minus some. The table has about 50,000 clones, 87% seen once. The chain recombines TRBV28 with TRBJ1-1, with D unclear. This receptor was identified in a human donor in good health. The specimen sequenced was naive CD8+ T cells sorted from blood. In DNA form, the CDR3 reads TGTGCCAGCAGTAGGGAGGCGTGGGCTTTCTTT. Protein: CASSREAWAFF. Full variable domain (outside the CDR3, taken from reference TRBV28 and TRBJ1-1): DVKVTQSSRYLVKRTGEKVFLECVQDMDHENMFWYRQDPGLGLRLIYFSYDVKMKEKGDIPEGYSVSREKKERFSLILESASTNQTSMYLCASSREAWAFFGQGTRLTVV.